The 27 T cell receptor beta chains given below trace back to one sample, sequenced in a study of beta chain features in type 1 diabetes. Sequencing targeted expressed TCRB transcripts, as all isolated RNA had been reverse transcribed. This table comes from immunoSEQ multiplex PCR, and its TCRdb copy is limited to in-frame clones, with some not included. This repertoire shows around 340,000 clones, 8% found once; its top ten account for around 0.45%. What was sequenced was central memory CD4+ T cells from blood. The receptors stem from a woman aged 18-29 years in good health.

The chain combines TRBV7-2 with TRBJ2-7; no clear D. The CDR3 has 13 amino acids. Germline V gene sequence: CDR1 SGHTA, CDR2 FQGNSA. The V gene lost 5 bases and the J gene lost 3 bases, with 11 bases spanning the gap. CDR3 sequence reads: CASSTLHLYEQYF. The CDR3 nucleotides are TGTGCCAGCAGCACCTTACACCTCTACGAGCAGTACTTC.

This clone was counted only a few times. The V gene is TRBV28, the J gene TRBJ2-1; TRBD2 matches at 7 bases. J lost 9 bases, V lost 7 bases, and 15 bases had no gene match. This CDR3 spans 15 amino acids. Germline-derived CDR1 and CDR2 are MDHEN and SYDVKM. The CDR3 protein is CASNLGGRRAGEQFF. For the CDR3, the DNA is TGTGCCAGCAACCTAGGCGGGAGACGGGCCGGTGAGCAGTTCTTC.

The chain employs TRBV4-3 and TRBJ2-4; 9 bases line up with TRBD1. J was trimmed by 3 bases and V by 1 base; bases with no gene match: 10. In germline, CDR1 is LGHNA, CDR2 YSLEER. The CDR3 has 18 residues. The CDR3 DNA sequence: TGCGCCAGCAGCCAAGCCCTGGGACAGGGCGGTAGCAAAAACATTCAGTACTTC. Protein sequence: CASSQALGQGGSKNIQYF.

This clone was seen many times. The chain recombines TRBV29-1 with TRBJ2-7; unclear D gene. CDR3 length: 13 amino acids. With 5 bases removed from V and 3 bases from J, the gap between germline ends came to 14 bases. From germline, CDR1 is SQVTM and CDR2 ANQGSEA. CDR3 sequence (DNA): TGCAGCGTTAAATCCCGGACCAGCTACGAGCAGTACTTC. Protein product: CSVKSRTSYEQYF.

This chain links TRBV9 with TRBJ2-7; D is possibly TRBD1 (5 bases). CDR1 is SGDLS and CDR2 is YYNGEE in the germline V gene. Deletions cut 0 bases from V and 4 bases from J, with 14 bases between. The CDR3 runs 15 residues. CDR3 sequence (DNA): TGTGCCAGCAGCGTAGGGGCCAGGGAACCTTACGAGCAGTACTTC. Its protein product is CASSVGAREPYEQYF.

This clone turned up a few times. The V and J genes are TRBV2 and TRBJ1-2, with D possibly matching TRBD1 (5 bases). The germline V and J ends were trimmed by 5 bases and 8 bases, with 18 bases remaining between them. CDR1 is SNHLY, CDR2 FYNNEI, per germline. The CDR3 loop spans 14 amino acids. The chain's CDR3 is CASSSNPNRSGYTF. In nucleotides, the CDR3 is TGTGCCAGCAGTTCGAACCCCAACAGGAGCGGCTACACCTTC.

This clone appeared a few times. The chain has TRBV5-1 and TRBJ1-2, with 7 positions matching TRBD1. With 0 bases clipped from V and 6 bases from J, the junction kept 5 bases outside the gene matches. Germline loops: CDR1 SGHRS, CDR2 YFSETQ. This CDR3 contains 14 residues. As DNA, the CDR3 is TGCGCCAGCAGCTTGGGGGACAGCCCAGATGGCTACACCTTC. Translating it yields CASSLGDSPDGYTF.

This clone was seen only a few times. This sample includes further DNA sequences coding for the same CDR3. The CDR3 DNA reads TGTGCCAGCAGCTTGGGACAGGGGGCCTACGAGCAGTACTTC. Translated, it gives CASSLGQGAYEQYF. The genes are TRBV7-2 and TRBJ2-7; TRBD1 matches 11 bases. Unmatched junction bases numbered 0, after V lost 3 bases and J lost 2 bases. The germline gives CDR1 SGHTA, CDR2 FQGNSA. The CDR3 runs to 14 residues.

This clone was seen more than once but under ten times. This chain connects TRBV7-8 to TRBJ2-7, with no clear D. The germline gives CDR1 SGHVS, CDR2 FQNEAQ. The CDR3 spans 12 residues. The ends were cut back, 3 bases at V and 6 bases at J, with 9 bases in the middle. The CDR3 spells CASSLGPGEQYF. CDR3 coding DNA: TGTGCCAGCAGCTTGGGCCCCGGCGAGCAGTACTTC.

This clone was observed a few times. The rearrangement joins TRBV2 to TRBJ2-1; D unclear. Trimming removed 2 bases from V and 2 bases from J, with 4 bases in between. Germline CDR1 SNHLY, CDR2 FYNNEI. The CDR3 has 13 residues. CDR3 bases: TGTGCCAGCAGTGAACGTCCCTACAATGAGCAGTTCTTC. Amino acid sequence: CASSERPYNEQFF.

Concerning this clone itself: The same CDR3 is also encoded by other DNA sequences in this sample. CDR3 sequence reads: CASSELQETQYF. In DNA form, the CDR3 reads TGTGCCAGCAGTGAGTTACAAGAGACCCAGTACTTC. The rearrangement joins TRBV2 to TRBJ2-5; D gene ambiguous. Deletions cut 3 bases from V and 2 bases from J, with 4 bases between. This CDR3 has 12 amino acids. Germline V CDR1 and CDR2: SNHLY, FYNNEI.

J is TRBJ2-7 and V is TRBV9; no definite D call. The CDR3 is 13 amino acids. Trimming left V 0 bases short and J 1 base short, with 5 bases between. CDR1 and CDR2 from the germline V gene are SGDLS and YYNGEE. DNA of the CDR3: TGTGCCAGCAGCGTAGCGGAATCCTACGAGCAGTACTTC. Its translation is CASSVAESYEQYF.

The genes are TRBV29-1 and TRBJ2-3; 10 bases line up with TRBD1. The CDR3 covers 14 residues. Unmatched junction bases numbered 5, after V lost 6 bases and J lost 2 bases. Germline V gives CDR1 SQVTM, CDR2 ANQGSEA. The CDR3 here is CSVDGTGDTDTQYF. In DNA form, the CDR3 reads TGCAGCGTCGACGGGACAGGGGACACAGATACGCAGTATTTT.

The V call is TRBV2, the J call TRBJ2-5; tentatively, D is TRBD1 or TRBD2 (5 bases each). V dropped 4 bases and J dropped 3 bases, with 12 bases sitting between them. Germline CDR1 and CDR2: SNHLY and FYNNEI. CDR3 length: 14 amino acids. The CDR3 sequence is CASSGGRRKETQYF. CDR3 DNA: TGTGCCAGCAGTGGGGGACGAAGAAAAGAGACCCAGTACTTC.

The chain is built from TRBV5-4 and TRBJ2-7; D is ambiguous. This CDR3 has 15 residues. The germline V gene encodes CDR1 SGHNT and CDR2 YYREEE (reference sequence). Trimming cost V 2 bases and J 0 bases, with 12 bases left between them. The CDR3 DNA reads TGTGCCAGCAGCTTTGGCGGTGGCTTCTCCTACGAGCAGTACTTC. The encoded protein is CASSFGGGFSYEQYF. The full variable domain, its missing parts supplied by reference TRBV5-4 and TRBJ2-7, is ETGVTQSPTHLIKTRGQQVTLRCSSQSGHNTVSWYQQALGQGPQFIFQYYREEENGRGNFPPRFSGLQFPNYSSELNVNALELDDSALYLCASSFGGGFSYEQYFGPGTRLTVT.

This clone appeared a few times. The V gene is TRBV6-1, the J gene TRBJ2-1; D possibly uses TRBD1 or TRBD2 (5 bases each). The V and J ends lost 1 base and 4 bases respectively, with 11 bases between them. The germline CDR1 and CDR2 sequences are MNHNS and SASEGT. This CDR3 contains 15 residues. The CDR3 region is CASSEGGYLYNEQFF. CDR3 nucleotides: TGTGCCAGCAGTGAAGGGGGGTACTTGTACAATGAGCAGTTCTTC.

V and J are TRBV4-3 and TRBJ1-1; D is uncertain. The V gene lost 0 bases and the J gene lost 4 bases, with 15 bases spanning the gap. The CDR3 length is 16 residues. Germline V lookup: CDR1 LGHNA, CDR2 YSLEER. The CDR3 DNA sequence: TGCGCCAGCAGCCAAGATCCCGCAATTAGGAGCACTGAAGCTTTCTTT. This codes for CASSQDPAIRSTEAFF.

In this sample, this clone turned up many times. The chain carries TRBV28 and TRBJ2-7; 9 nucleotides align to TRBD1. V lost 6 bases to trimming and J lost 0 bases; unmatched junction nucleotides: 3. CDR3 length equals 14 residues. Looked up from germline, CDR1 is MDHEN and CDR2 is SYDVKM. CDR3 nucleotides: TGTGCCAGCAGCCCGGGACAGGGCTCCTACGAGCAGTACTTC. Translating gives CASSPGQGSYEQYF. The complete variable domain, with remaining parts taken from reference TRBV28 and TRBJ2-7, reads DVKVTQSSRYLVKRTGEKVFLECVQDMDHENMFWYRQDPGLGLRLIYFSYDVKMKEKGDIPEGYSVSREKKERFSLILESASTNQTSMYLCASSPGQGSYEQYFGPGTRLTVT.

This clone appeared many times. This chain connects TRBV14 to TRBJ1-4, with D tentatively TRBD1 (5 bases). Germline values: CDR1 SGHDN, CDR2 FVKESK. Between the trimmed V and J ends, which lost 1 base and 6 bases, there was a span of 6 bases. There are 13 residues in the CDR3. The CDR3 DNA sequence: TGTGCCAGCAGCCAAGGACAGTATGAAAAACTGTTTTTT. This translates into CASSQGQYEKLFF.

At least ten counts were recorded for this clone. Other DNA sequences in this sample translate to the same CDR3. This chain uses TRBV2 with TRBJ2-7; maybe TRBD1 (5 bases). The CDR3 totals 11 residues. Between the trimmed V and J ends, which lost 4 bases and 4 bases, there was a span of 5 bases. Germline assignment: CDR1 SNHLY and CDR2 FYNNEI. The CDR3 bases are TGTGCCAGCAGTGCAGGGTACGAGCAGTACTTC. It codes for CASSAGYEQYF.

The CDR3 coding sequence is TGTGCCAGCAGTTTATGGGACCCCAGGCTACAGTACTTC. Protein product: CASSLWDPRLQYF. The chain employs TRBV28 and TRBJ2-7; D remains ambiguous. The V gene lost 0 bases and the J gene lost 10 bases, with 13 bases spanning the gap. This CDR3 contains 13 residues. The germline gives CDR1 MDHEN, CDR2 SYDVKM. Filled out from reference TRBV28 and TRBJ2-7, the complete variable domain reads DVKVTQSSRYLVKRTGEKVFLECVQDMDHENMFWYRQDPGLGLRLIYFSYDVKMKEKGDIPEGYSVSREKKERFSLILESASTNQTSMYLCASSLWDPRLQYFGPGTRLTVT.

The V gene is TRBV5-1, the J gene TRBJ2-1; 10 nucleotides agree with TRBD2. The ends lost 0 bases at V and 2 bases at J; junction bases unmatched: 2. Germline loops: CDR1 SGHRS, CDR2 YFSETQ. This CDR3 is built from 16 residues. In DNA, the CDR3 is TGCGCCAGCAGCTTGGTAGCGGGAGGCCCCTACAATGAGCAGTTCTTC. This translates into CASSLVAGGPYNEQFF.

This rearrangement joins TRBV6-1 to TRBJ2-7; tentative D call: TRBD1 (6 bases). CDR3 size: 13 residues. Trimming left V 6 bases short and J 5 bases short, with 14 bases between. The germline V gene has CDR1 MNHNS and CDR2 SASEGT. DNA for the CDR3: TGTGCCAGCAGGACCGACAGGCATAACGAGCAGTACTTC. Translated, it gives CASRTDRHNEQYF.

This clone was observed a few times. The V and J genes are TRBV29-1 and TRBJ2-5; 13 positions match TRBD2. J lost 5 bases, V lost 4 bases, and 7 bases had no gene match. The CDR3 has 15 residues. Germline V gives CDR1 SQVTM, CDR2 ANQGSEA. Here the CDR3 reads CSVAQTSGRLETQYF. CDR3 DNA sequence: TGCAGCGTTGCCCAGACTAGCGGGAGGCTGGAGACCCAGTACTTC.

This clone was detected only a few times. This chain uses TRBV7-2 with TRBJ2-1; 9 nucleotides line up with TRBD1. The V segment lost 1 base and the J segment 3 bases; nucleotides outside the gene matches: 13. CDR3 length equals 19 residues. Looked up from germline, CDR1 is SGHTA and CDR2 is FQGNSA. The CDR3 reads CASSLGPRRQGGIYNEQFF. The CDR3 bases are TGTGCCAGCAGCTTAGGGCCGAGGAGACAGGGGGGTATCTACAATGAGCAGTTCTTC.

V usage is TRBV27 and J usage is TRBJ2-7; TRBD1 aligns across 9 bases. Germline V gene data show CDR1 as MNHEY and CDR2 as SMNVEV (reference sequence). With 6 bases clipped from V and 4 bases from J, the junction kept 7 bases outside the gene matches. CDR3 length: 14 amino acids. This CDR3 reads CASSRDRAIYEQYF. The CDR3, as DNA: TGTGCCAGCAGCCGGGACAGGGCTATTTACGAGCAGTACTTC.

The rearrangement uses TRBV2 and TRBJ1-1; D is unresolved. The germline gives CDR1 SNHLY, CDR2 FYNNEI. Trimming left V 5 bases short and J 2 bases short, with 9 bases between. This CDR3 has 13 amino acids. CDR3 amino acids: CASSQTENTEAFF. Written as DNA, the CDR3 is TGTGCCAGCAGTCAAACAGAAAACACTGAAGCTTTCTTT.